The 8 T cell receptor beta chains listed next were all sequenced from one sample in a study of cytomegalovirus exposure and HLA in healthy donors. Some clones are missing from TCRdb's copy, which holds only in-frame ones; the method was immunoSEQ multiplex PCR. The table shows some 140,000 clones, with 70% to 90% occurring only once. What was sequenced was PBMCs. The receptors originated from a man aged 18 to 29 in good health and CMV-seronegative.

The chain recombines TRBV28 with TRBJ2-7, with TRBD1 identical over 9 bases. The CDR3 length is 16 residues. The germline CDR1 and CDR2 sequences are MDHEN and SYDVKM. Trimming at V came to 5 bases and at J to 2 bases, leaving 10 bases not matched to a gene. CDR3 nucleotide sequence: TGTGCCAGCAGTACCGACCGGGACAGGGACCCCTACGAGCAGTACTTC. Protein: CASSTDRDRDPYEQYF.

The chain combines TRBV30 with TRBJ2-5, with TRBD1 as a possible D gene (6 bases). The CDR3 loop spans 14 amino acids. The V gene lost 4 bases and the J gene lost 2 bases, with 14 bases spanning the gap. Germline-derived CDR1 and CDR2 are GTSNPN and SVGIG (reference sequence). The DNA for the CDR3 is TGTGCCTGGAACCGGGACACTCTTCAAGAGACCCAGTACTTC. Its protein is CAWNRDTLQETQYF.

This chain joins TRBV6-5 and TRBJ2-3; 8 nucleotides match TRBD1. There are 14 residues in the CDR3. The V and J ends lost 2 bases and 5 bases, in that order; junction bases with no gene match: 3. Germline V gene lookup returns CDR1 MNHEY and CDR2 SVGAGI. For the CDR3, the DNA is TGTGCCAGCAGTTACCCGGACAGGGAAGATACGCAGTATTTT. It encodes CASSYPDREDTQYF.

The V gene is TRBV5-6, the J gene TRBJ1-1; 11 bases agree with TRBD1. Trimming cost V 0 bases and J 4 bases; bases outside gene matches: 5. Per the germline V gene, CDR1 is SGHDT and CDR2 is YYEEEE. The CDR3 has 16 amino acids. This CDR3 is CASSLGTGGRGTEAFF. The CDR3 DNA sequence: TGTGCCAGCAGCTTGGGGACAGGGGGCAGAGGCACTGAAGCTTTCTTT.

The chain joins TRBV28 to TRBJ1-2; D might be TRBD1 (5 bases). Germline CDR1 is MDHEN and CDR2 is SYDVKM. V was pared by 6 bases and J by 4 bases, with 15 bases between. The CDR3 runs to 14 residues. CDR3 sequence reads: CASSPHQGIYGYTF. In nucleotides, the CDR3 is TGTGCCAGCAGCCCTCATCAGGGTATCTATGGCTACACCTTC.

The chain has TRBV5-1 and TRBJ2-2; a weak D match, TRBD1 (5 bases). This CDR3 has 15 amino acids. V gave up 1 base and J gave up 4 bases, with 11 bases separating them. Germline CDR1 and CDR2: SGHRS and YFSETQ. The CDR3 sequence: CASSLRWGSTGELFF. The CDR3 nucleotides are TGCGCCAGCAGCTTGAGGTGGGGCTCCACCGGGGAGCTGTTTTTT.

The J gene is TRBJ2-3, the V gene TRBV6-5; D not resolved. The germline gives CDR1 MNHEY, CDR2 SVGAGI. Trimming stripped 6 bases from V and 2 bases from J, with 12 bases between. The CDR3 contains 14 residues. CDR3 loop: CASRRVLVTDTQYF. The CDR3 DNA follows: TGTGCCAGCAGGCGAGTGCTGGTCACAGATACGCAGTATTTT.

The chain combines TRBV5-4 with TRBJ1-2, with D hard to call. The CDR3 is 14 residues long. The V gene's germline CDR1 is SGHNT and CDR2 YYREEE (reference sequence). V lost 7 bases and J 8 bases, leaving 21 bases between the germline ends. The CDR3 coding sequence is TGTGCCAGCGGACTTATGGCAGGCCAAGGGGGCTACACCTTC. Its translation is CASGLMAGQGGYTF.